This T cell receptor (beta chain) comes out of a study of CD8 T cells in ankylosing spondylitis (TCRdb year 2017). Some background on the complete study: To find TCR variants linked to disease, the study profiled T cell receptor beta repertoires in ankylosing spondylitis patients and healthy donors. The full study cohort was made up of under 30 ankylosing spondylitis patients and over 90 healthy donors. Samples of peripheral blood were taken, and for ankylosing spondylitis patients, synovial fluid was collected as well. The paper as a whole reports these results and caveats: A CD8+ phenotype was shown by the disease-linked clones, which were found at relatively low frequencies in peripheral blood. Some of the motif variants had been reported before in the synovial fluid and blood of reactive arthritis patients, a finding that suggests common disease-initiation mechanisms. The disease-linked clones were reported to be significantly enriched in matched synovial fluid samples from ankylosing spondylitis patients. A TCR beta motif of seven or eight highly homologous amino acid variants appeared characteristic of blood from ankylosing spondylitis patients.

Sequenced on an Illumina HiSeq 2500. Quantitative 5'-RACE with molecular barcodes was the method used to prepare the TCR beta libraries. Per the authors' processing: A new computational method based on a probabilistic model of VDJ rearrangement was used to identify disease-linked TCR variants. The raw public data were reprocessed by TCRdb itself: fastp quality trimming at Q25, MiXCR clonotype calling, in-frame beta chains only. Rows matching on CDR3 protein sequence are summarized as one entry with the most common DNA and genes. TCRdb, not the authors, supplied the V and J calls. For this sample there are under 300,000 distinct CDR3 sequences; approximately 20% appear just once. Of the sample, approximately 33% falls within the top ten clones. Via the germline V gene, CDR1 is SQVTM and CDR2 ANQGSEA. Ends trimmed: V by 5 bases, J by 2 bases; bases unmatched to a gene: 8. The CDR3 contains 15 residues, cysteine and phenylalanine counted. Only the CDR3 region is kept as DNA, spanning 45 bases read in frame from base 1.

In regard to this clonotype: Its binding antigen is unknown. The record has no base qualities; no much larger clone is one base away.

The chain couples TRBV29-1 to TRBJ2-7; 11 bases in the middle match TRBD2. The clonotype comes from a male donor with ankylosing spondylitis or in good health (not recorded which). Input material: blood, either unsorted or a sorted T cell fraction (not recorded which). The CDR3 protein: CSVTSGSIGPYEQYF. The DNA reads TGCAGCGTTACTAGCGGGAGTATAGGCCCCTACGAGCAGTACTTC.